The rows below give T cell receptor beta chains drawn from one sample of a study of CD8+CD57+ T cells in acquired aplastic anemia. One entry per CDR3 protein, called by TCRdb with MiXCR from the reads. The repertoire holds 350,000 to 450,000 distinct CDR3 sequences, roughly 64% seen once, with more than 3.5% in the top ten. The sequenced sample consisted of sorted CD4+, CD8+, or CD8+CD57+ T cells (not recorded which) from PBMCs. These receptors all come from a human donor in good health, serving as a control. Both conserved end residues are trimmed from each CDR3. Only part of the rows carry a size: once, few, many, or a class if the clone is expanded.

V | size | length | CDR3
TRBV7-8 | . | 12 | ASSIRLGGEALF
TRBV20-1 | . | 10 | SVTGTNTETF
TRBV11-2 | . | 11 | ASSAGTNSEQF
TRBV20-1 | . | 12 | SARTFGFNQPQH
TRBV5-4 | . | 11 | ASSLQTAREQY
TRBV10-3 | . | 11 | AISGQVNTEAF
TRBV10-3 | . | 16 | AISESRASGGARNEQF
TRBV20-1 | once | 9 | SVAVPRAEH
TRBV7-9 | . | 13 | ASSLDDRTNYGYT
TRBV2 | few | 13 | ASRRGQGVNSPLH
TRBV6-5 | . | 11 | ASSELAGDPLH
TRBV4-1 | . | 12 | ASRNRITNEKLF
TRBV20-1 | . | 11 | SVGGTNDYCYT
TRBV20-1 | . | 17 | SARGGGWSDTQYNSPLH
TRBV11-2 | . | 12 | ASSRTQGLYEQY
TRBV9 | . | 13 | ASSRGRGANYQQY
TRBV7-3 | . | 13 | ASSGSLGGAGELF
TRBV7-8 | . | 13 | ASSPQRSISGQLF
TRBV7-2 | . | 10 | ASSLPRGEQY
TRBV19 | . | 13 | ASSWTQSWNQHQY
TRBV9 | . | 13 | ASSPWGRANTEAF
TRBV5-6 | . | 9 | ASSFGREQY
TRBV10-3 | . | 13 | AISGGGKSTDTQY
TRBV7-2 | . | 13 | ASSSEAGNQPQHT
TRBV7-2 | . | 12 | ASSYQGRGANVL
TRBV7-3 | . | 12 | ASSENTRGSPLN
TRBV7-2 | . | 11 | ASKSKGSSTHH
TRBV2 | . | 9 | AGRGGDGYT
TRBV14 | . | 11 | ASSQALEAEAF
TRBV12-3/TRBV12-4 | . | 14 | ASSIKGGGYSSPLH